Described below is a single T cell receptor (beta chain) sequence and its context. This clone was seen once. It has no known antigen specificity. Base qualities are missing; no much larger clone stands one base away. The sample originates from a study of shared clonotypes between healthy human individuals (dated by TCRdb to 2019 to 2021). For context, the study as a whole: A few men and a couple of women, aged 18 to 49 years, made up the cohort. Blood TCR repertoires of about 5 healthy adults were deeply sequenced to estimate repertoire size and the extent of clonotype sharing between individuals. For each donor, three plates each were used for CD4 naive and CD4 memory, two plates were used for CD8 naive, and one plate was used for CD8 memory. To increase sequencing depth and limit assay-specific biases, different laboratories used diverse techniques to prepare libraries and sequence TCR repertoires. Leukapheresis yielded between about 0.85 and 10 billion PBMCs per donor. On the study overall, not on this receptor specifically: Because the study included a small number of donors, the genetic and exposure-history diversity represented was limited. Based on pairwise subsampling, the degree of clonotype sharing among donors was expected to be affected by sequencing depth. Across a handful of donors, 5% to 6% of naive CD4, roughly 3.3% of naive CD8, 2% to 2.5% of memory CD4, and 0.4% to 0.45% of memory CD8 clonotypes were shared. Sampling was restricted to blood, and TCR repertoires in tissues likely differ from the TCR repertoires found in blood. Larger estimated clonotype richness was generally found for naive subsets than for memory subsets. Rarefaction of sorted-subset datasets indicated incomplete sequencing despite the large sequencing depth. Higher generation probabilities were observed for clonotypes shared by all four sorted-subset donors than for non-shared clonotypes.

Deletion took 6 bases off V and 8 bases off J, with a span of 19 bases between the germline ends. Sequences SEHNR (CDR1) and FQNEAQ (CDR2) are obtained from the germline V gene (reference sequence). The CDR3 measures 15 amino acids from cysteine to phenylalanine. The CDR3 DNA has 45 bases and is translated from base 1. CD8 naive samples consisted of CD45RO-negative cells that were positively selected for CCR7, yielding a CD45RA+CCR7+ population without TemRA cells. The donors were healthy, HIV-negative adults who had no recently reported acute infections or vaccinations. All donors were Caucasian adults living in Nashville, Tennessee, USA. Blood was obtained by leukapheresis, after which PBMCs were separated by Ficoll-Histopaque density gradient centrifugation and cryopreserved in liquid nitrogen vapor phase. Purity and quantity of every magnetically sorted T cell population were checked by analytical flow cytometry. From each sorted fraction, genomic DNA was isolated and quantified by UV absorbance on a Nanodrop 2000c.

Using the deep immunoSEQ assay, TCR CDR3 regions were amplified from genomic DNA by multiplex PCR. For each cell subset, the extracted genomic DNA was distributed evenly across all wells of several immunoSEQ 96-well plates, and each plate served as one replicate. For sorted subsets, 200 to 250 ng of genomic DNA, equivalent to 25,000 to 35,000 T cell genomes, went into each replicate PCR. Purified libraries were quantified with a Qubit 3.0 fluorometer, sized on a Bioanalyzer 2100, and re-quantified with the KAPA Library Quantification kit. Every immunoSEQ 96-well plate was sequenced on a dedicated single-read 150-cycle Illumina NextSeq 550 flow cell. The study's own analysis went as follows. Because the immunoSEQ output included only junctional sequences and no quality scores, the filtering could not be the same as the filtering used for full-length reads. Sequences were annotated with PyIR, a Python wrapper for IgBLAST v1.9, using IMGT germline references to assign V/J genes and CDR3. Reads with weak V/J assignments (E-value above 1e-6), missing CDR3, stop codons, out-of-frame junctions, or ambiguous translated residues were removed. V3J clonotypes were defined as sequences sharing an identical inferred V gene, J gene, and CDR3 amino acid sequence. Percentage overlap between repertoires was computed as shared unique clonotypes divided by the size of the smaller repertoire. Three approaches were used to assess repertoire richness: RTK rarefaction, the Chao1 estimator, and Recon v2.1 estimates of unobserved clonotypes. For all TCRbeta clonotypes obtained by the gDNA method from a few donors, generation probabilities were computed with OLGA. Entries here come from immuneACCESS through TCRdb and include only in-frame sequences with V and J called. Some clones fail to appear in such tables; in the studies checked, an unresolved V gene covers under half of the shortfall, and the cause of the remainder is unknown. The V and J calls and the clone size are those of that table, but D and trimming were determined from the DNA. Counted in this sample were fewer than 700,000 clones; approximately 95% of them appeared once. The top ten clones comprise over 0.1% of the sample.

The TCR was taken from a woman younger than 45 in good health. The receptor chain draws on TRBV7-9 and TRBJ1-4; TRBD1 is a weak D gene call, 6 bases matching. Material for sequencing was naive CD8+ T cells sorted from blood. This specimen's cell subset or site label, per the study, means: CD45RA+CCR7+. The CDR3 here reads CASSSTTGQREKLFF. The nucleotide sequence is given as TGTGCCAGCAGTTCTACGACAGGCCAGAGGGAAAAACTGTTTTTT.